This TCR beta chain was identified during a study of radiation and T cells in renal cell carcinoma. Study results and limitations: Without pretreatment biopsies, baseline tumor clonotype presence was undetermined. Dominant CDR3 motifs occupied more repertoire in irradiated than control tumors.

Sequencing was performed with immunoSEQ multiplex PCR; in TCRdb, only in-frame clones are kept and a portion is missing. The profile shows about 22,000 clones, around 47% of them singletons. In germline, CDR1 is GTSNPN, CDR2 SVGIG (reference sequence). Trimming cost V 5 bases and J 6 bases, with 17 bases left between them. The CDR3 is made up of 14 amino acids. Regarding this clone: Its specificity is unknown.

Treatment of the sample: 15 Gy SBRT to primary tumor, nephrectomy 4 weeks later. Nephrectomy followed 15 Gy stereotactic body radiation by 4 weeks. This sequence originates from a woman in her forties or fifties with renal cell carcinoma. This sample comprised tumor tissue, obtained from a patient whose treatment included radiotherapy and nephrectomy. The rearrangement links TRBV30 to TRBJ1-5; D might be TRBD1 (6 bases). The CDR3 DNA reads TGTGCCTGGGCTACCAGGGGAGGGTTTCAGCCCCAGCATTTT. Translation gives CAWATRGGFQPQHF.